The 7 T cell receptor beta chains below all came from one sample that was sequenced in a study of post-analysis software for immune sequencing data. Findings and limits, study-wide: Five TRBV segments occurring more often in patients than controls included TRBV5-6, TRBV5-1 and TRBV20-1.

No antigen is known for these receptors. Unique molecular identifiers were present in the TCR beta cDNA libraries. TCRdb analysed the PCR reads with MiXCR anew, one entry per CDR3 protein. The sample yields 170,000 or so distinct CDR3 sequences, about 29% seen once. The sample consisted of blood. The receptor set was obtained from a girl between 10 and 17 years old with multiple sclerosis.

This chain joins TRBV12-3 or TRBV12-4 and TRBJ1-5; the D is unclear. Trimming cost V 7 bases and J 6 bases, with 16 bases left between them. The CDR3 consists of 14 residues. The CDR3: CASKFEGWGQPQHF. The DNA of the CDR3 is TGTGCCAGCAAGTTTGAAGGGTGGGGTCAGCCCCAGCATTTT.

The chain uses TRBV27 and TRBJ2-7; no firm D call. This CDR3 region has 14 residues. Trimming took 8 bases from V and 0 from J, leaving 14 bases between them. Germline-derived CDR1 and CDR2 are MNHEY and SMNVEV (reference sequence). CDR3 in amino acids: CASRSSGSSYEQYF. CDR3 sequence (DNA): TGTGCCAGCCGATCCTCGGGCAGCTCCTACGAGCAGTACTTC.

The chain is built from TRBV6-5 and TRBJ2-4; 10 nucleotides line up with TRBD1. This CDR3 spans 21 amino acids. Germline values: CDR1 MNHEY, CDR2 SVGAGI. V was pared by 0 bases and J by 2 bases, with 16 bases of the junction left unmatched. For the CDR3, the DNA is TGTGCCAGCAGTTACTCGCCGACAGGGGGCGAACTAAGTGGGTCCAAAAACATTCAGTACTTC. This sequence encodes CASSYSPTGGELSGSKNIQYF.

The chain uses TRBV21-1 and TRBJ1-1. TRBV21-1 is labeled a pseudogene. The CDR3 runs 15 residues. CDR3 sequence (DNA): TGTGCCAGCAGCAAAGCGGAGGTAAAGGGCACTGAAGCTTTCTTT. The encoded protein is CASSKAEVKGTEAFF.

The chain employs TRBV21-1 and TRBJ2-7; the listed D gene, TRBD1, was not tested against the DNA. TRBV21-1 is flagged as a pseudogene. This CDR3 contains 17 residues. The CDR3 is CAGSKAGGTAKPYEQYF. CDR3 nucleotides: TGTGCCGGCAGCAAAGCGGGCGGGACAGCCAAACCCTACGAGCAGTACTTC.

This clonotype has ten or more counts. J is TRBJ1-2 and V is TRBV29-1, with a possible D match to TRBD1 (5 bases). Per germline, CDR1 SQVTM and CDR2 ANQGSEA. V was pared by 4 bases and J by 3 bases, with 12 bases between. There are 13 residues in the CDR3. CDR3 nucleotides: TGCAGCGTTGCAGTGGGGCACTACTATGGCTACACCTTC. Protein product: CSVAVGHYYGYTF.

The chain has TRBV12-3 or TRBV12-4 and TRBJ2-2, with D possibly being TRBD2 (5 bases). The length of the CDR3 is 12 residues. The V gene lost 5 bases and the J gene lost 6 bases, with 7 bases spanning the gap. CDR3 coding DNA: TGTGCCAGCAGTCGAGGGTCCGGGGAGCTGTTTTTT. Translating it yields CASSRGSGELFF.